This T cell receptor (beta chain) appears in the sequencing data of a study of blood T cell repertoires in COVID-19. In the study overall: Acute and convalescent COVID-19 specimens originated in the United States, Italy and Spain.

Germline V gene lookup returns CDR1 SGDLS and CDR2 YYNGEE. Trimming pared 0 bases from V and 8 bases from J, leaving 5 bases between. This CDR3 comprises 12 residues. In this sample, this clone turned up once. Under the authors' procedure: Reference gene primer amplification gave nucleated cell count estimates. Sequencing was performed with immunoSEQ multiplex PCR; in TCRdb, only in-frame clones are kept and a portion is missing. The DNA was the basis for D and trimming; V, J and clone size are from that table. The repertoire has 100,000 to 150,000 clones, around 85% of them found once; the top ten carry 17%.

The sequence was collected from a man aged 25-45 years with COVID-19, enrolled during active disease. Sequenced sample: peripheral blood. The chain uses TRBV9 and TRBJ1-4; D gene ambiguous. The CDR3 protein is CASSVAGEKLFF. CDR3 in DNA: TGTGCCAGCAGCGTAGCTGGCGAAAAACTGTTTTTT.